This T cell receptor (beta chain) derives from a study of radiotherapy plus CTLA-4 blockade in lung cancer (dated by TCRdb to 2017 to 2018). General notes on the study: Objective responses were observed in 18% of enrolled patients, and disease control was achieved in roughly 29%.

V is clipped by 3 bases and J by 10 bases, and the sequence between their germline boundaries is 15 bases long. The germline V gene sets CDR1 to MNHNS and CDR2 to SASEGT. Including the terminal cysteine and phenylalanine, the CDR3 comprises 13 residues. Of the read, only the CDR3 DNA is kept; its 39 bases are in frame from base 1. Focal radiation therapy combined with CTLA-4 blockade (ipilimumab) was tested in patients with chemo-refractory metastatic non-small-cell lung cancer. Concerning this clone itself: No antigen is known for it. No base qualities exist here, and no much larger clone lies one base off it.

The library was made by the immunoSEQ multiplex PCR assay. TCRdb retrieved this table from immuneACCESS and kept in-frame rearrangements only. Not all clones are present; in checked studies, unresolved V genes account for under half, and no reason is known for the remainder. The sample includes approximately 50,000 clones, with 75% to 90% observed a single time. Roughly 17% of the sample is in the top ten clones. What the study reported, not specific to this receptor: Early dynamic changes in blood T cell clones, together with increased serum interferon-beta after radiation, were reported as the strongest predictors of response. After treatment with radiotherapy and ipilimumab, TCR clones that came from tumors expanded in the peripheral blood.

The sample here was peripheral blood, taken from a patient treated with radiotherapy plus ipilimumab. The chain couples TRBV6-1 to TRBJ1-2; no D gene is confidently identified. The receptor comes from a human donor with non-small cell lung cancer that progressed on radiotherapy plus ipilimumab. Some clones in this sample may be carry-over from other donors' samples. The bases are TGTGCCAGCAGTGATGACTGGAGCCGCTTCTACACCTTC. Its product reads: CASSDDWSRFYTF.